The 23 T cell receptor beta chains reported below all come from one sample, sequenced in a study of blood T cell repertoires in COVID-19 (dated by TCRdb to 2020 to 2022). Library prep was done by the immunoSEQ multiplex PCR assay. Sourced from immuneACCESS, this table was stored by TCRdb with only in-frame sequences that have V and J called. A share of the clones is absent; for the studies checked, an unresolved V gene accounts for under half, and the remainder has no known explanation. The sample has more than 400,000 clones on record, 80% to 95% of them singletons. The ten largest clones represent 0.6% of the sample. Sample: PBMCs or T cells enriched from blood (not recorded which). The source is a man aged 18 to 35 who had recovered from COVID-19.

Concerning this clone: Other DNA sequences in this sample translate to the same CDR3. CDR3: CASSPAGNTEAFF. CDR3 nucleotide sequence: TGTGCCAGCTCTCCAGCAGGGAACACTGAAGCTTTCTTT. The chain recombines TRBV18 with TRBJ1-1; D remains ambiguous. This CDR3 is built from 13 residues. CDR1 and CDR2 from the germline V gene are KGHSH and LQKENI. V lost 6 bases and J 1 base, leaving 9 bases between the germline ends. The variable domain in full, with the rest retrieved from reference TRBV18 and TRBJ1-1, is NAGVMQNPRHLVRRRGQEARLRCSPMKGHSHVYWYRQLPEEGLKFMVYLQKENIIDESGMPKERFSAEFPKEGPSILRIQQVVRGDSAAYFCASSPAGNTEAFFGQGTRLTVV.

In this sample, this clone turned up once. The chain employs TRBV2 and TRBJ1-6; TRBD1 matches at 10 bases. Germline values: CDR1 SNHLY, CDR2 FYNNEI. The CDR3 length is 14 residues. The V and J ends lost 8 bases and 6 bases, in that order; junction bases with no gene match: 4. The CDR3 DNA sequence: TGTGCCAGCGGACAGGGGGGGACTAATTCACCCCTCCACTTT. Encoded protein: CASGQGGTNSPLHF.

The J gene is TRBJ2-2, the V gene TRBV4-1; D is unclear. This CDR3 has 16 residues. Trimming took off 0 bases at V and 2 bases at J, with 10 bases between the two ends. Germline loops: CDR1 MGHRA, CDR2 YSYEKL. The CDR3 is CASSQDSPGNTGELFF. The CDR3 DNA reads as TGCGCCAGCAGCCAAGATTCTCCAGGTAACACCGGGGAGCTGTTTTTT.

About this clone itself: One end of the junction is discordant with germline, which a read error may explain. This chain joins TRBV7-2 and TRBJ2-1; 8 nucleotides agree with TRBD2. CDR3 length: 13 amino acids. Germline V gene sequence: CDR1 SGHTA, CDR2 FQGNSA. CDR3 amino acids: CASSLAMRGEDVF. DNA of the CDR3: TGTGCCAGCAGCTTAGCAATGCGGGGGGAAGACGTCTTC.

The J gene is TRBJ1-4, the V gene TRBV28; 11 bases fit TRBD1. Germline CDR1 MDHEN, CDR2 SYDVKM. This CDR3 comprises 15 residues. V was pared by 5 bases and J by 11 bases, with 10 bases of the junction left unmatched. The CDR3 DNA reads as TGTGCCAGCAGTCCCCGGACAGGGGGCTTGCGGAAACTGTTTTTT. Protein product: CASSPRTGGLRKLFF.

The V call is TRBV9, the J call TRBJ2-3; TRBD2 aligns across 10 bases. CDR1 and CDR2 (germline): SGDLS, YYNGEE. The CDR3 contains 11 residues. CDR3 nucleotides: TGTTCTAGCGGGAGTGAAGATACGCAGTATTTT. It specifies CSSGSEDTQYF.

In regard to this clone: At one boundary the junction diverges from the germline segment, which might be a read error. V and J are TRBV6-5 and TRBJ1-2, with a possible D match to TRBD1 (6 bases). CDR1 is MNHEY and CDR2 is SVGAGI in the germline V gene. This CDR3 region has 12 residues. The CDR3 DNA follows: TGTGCCAGCAGTACGACAGGATCCTCATTGTCCTTC. As protein: CASSTTGSSLSF.

The V gene is TRBV6-4, the J gene TRBJ1-2; D remains unclear. In germline, CDR1 is MRHNA, CDR2 SNTAGT. Trimming pared 0 bases from V and 8 bases from J, leaving 16 bases between. The CDR3 has 15 residues. The CDR3 coding sequence is TGTGCCAGCAGTGACTCGGGCGCTCTCCCCAGCGGCTACACCTTC. This gives the protein CASSDSGALPSGYTF.

The chain joins TRBV9 to TRBJ1-2, with TRBD1 as a possible D gene (5 bases). The CDR3 contains 15 residues. Germline lookup yields CDR1 SGDLS and CDR2 YYNGEE. V lost 3 bases and J 5 bases, leaving 17 bases between the germline ends. In DNA, the CDR3 is TGTGCCAGCAGCGGTGAACCGGGACTGAGTTATGGCTACACCTTC. Translated, it gives CASSGEPGLSYGYTF.

The rearrangement joins TRBV19 to TRBJ2-7, with TRBD2 matching 7 bases. The V and J ends lost 3 bases and 3 bases, in that order; junction bases with no gene match: 2. This CDR3 has 13 residues. CDR1 LNHDA and CDR2 SQIVND come from the germline V gene (reference sequence). Here the CDR3 reads CASSIGEGYEQYF. For the CDR3, the DNA is TGTGCCAGTAGTATCGGGGAGGGCTACGAGCAGTACTTC.

This chain connects TRBV15 to TRBJ2-1, with 12 bases lining up with TRBD2. There are 20 residues in the CDR3. Germline CDR1 reads LNHNV; CDR2 reads YYDKDF (reference sequence). J lost 4 bases, V lost 1 base, and 14 bases had no gene match. This CDR3 reads CATSRGSRTSGIVGYNEQFF. The CDR3 DNA follows: TGTGCCACCAGCAGAGGGTCCAGGACTAGCGGGATAGTTGGTTACAATGAGCAGTTCTTC.

The chain recombines TRBV9 with TRBJ1-6; the D is unclear. Per the germline V gene, CDR1 is SGDLS and CDR2 is YYNGEE. Trimming took off 4 bases at V and 10 bases at J, with 15 bases between the two ends. This CDR3 is 14 amino acids long. The CDR3 reads CASSPEAALSPLHF. The DNA of the CDR3 is TGTGCCAGCAGCCCAGAGGCGGCCCTGTCACCCCTCCACTTT.

The chain links TRBV7-9 to TRBJ2-2, with D maybe TRBD2 (7 bases). The V gene lost 1 base and the J gene lost 6 bases, with 9 bases spanning the gap. This CDR3 contains 14 residues. CDR1 and CDR2 (germline): SEHNR, FQNEAQ (reference sequence). CDR3 sequence reads: CASSLGGGAGELFF. Here the CDR3 DNA reads TGTGCCAGCAGCTTAGGCGGGGGCGCCGGGGAGCTGTTTTTT.

This clone appeared once. The chain couples TRBV28 to TRBJ2-7, with D perhaps matching TRBD2 (6 bases). The CDR3 has 13 amino acids. Germline assignment: CDR1 MDHEN and CDR2 SYDVKM. Trimming took 6 bases from V and 0 from J, leaving 9 bases between them. DNA for the CDR3: TGTGCCAGCAGACCCGGGAGCTCCTACGAGCAGTACTTC. Its protein product is CASRPGSSYEQYF.

This clone appeared once. In DNA, the CDR3 is TGTGCCAGCAGCTTGAAGGGGACCTACGAGCAGTACTTC. This encodes CASSLKGTYEQYF. The V call is TRBV5-4, the J call TRBJ2-7, with TRBD1 as a possible D gene (5 bases). Trimming took off 1 base at V and 2 bases at J, with 7 bases between the two ends. Germline CDR1 and CDR2: SGHNT and YYREEE (reference sequence). This CDR3 has 13 residues.

The CDR3 region is CASSPGQKNEKLFF. The CDR3 nucleotides are TGTGCCAGCAGCCCGGGACAGAAAAATGAAAAACTGTTTTTT. The chain is built from TRBV9 and TRBJ1-4; 7 positions agree with TRBD1. CDR1 SGDLS and CDR2 YYNGEE come from the germline V gene. The CDR3 runs 14 residues. The ends lost 4 bases at V and 5 bases at J; junction bases unmatched: 5.

The chain joins TRBV7-9 to TRBJ2-1, with 13 bases identical to TRBD2. This CDR3 spans 15 amino acids. After removal of 5 bases from V and 9 bases from J, the junction contained 7 bases not matched to a gene. Per germline, CDR1 SEHNR and CDR2 FQNEAQ (reference sequence). The chain's CDR3 is CASSPGLAGAVEQFF. For the CDR3, the DNA is TGTGCCAGCAGCCCCGGACTAGCGGGAGCCGTTGAGCAGTTCTTC. The variable domain in full, completed from reference TRBV7-9 and TRBJ2-1, reads DTGVSQNPRHKITKRGQNVTFRCDPISEHNRLYWYRQTLGQGPEFLTYFQNEAQLEKSRLLSDRFSAERPKGSFSTLEIQRTEQGDSAMYLCASSPGLAGAVEQFFGPGTRLTVL.

This sequence joins TRBV3-1 (or the pseudogene TRBV3-2) and TRBJ2-2, with 8 bases that match TRBD2. The germline V gene encodes CDR1 LGHDT and CDR2 YNNKEL (reference sequence). Trimming cost V 4 bases and J 8 bases; bases outside gene matches: 6. CDR3 length: 14 residues. The CDR3 sequence: CASSLLAGGGELFF. The CDR3 DNA reads TGTGCCAGCAGCCTACTTGCGGGAGGAGGGGAGCTGTTTTTT.

The chain carries TRBV4-2 and TRBJ2-2; D perhaps matches TRBD1 (5 bases). The germline V and J ends were trimmed by 1 base and 4 bases, with 19 bases remaining between them. This CDR3 contains 18 residues. Germline V gene data show CDR1 as LGHNA and CDR2 as YNFKEQ. CDR3: CASSQGRVRVESTGELFF. The CDR3, as DNA: TGTGCCAGCAGCCAAGGCCGAGTCAGGGTAGAGAGCACCGGGGAGCTGTTTTTT.

The chain recombines TRBV5-1 with TRBJ1-1, with TRBD1 identical over 10 bases. CDR1 is SGHRS and CDR2 is YFSETQ in the germline V gene. The CDR3 contains 15 residues. The V gene end was trimmed by 2 bases and the J gene end by 5 bases; junction bases not matched to a gene: 6. CDR3 in amino acids: CASSFRDRGGTEAFF. Written as DNA, the CDR3 is TGCGCCAGCAGCTTCAGGGACAGGGGCGGAACTGAAGCTTTCTTT.

The chain carries TRBV5-8 and TRBJ1-6, with 7 nucleotides matching TRBD1. The CDR3 runs to 14 residues. J gave up 5 bases and V 4 bases, and 3 bases lay outside the gene matches. CDR1 is SGHTS and CDR2 is YDEGEE in the germline V gene. CDR3 loop: CASSLDRNNSPLHF. The CDR3 DNA follows: TGTGCCAGCAGCCTGGACAGGAATAATTCACCCCTCCACTTT.

The chain employs TRBV11-1 and TRBJ2-1; possibly TRBD2 for D (6 bases). V was shortened by 3 bases and J by 1 base, with 7 bases between the two germline ends. The CDR3 is 14 amino acids. CDR1 and CDR2 from the germline V gene are SGHAT and FQDESV (reference sequence). CDR3 sequence reads: CASSLGGSYNEQFF. CDR3 in DNA: TGTGCCAGCAGCTTGGGAGGTTCCTACAATGAGCAGTTCTTC.

The chain has TRBV3-1 (or the pseudogene TRBV3-2) and TRBJ1-4, with a possible D match to TRBD1 (6 bases). Trimming shortened V by 4 bases and J by 4 bases, and 10 bases separated the two germline ends. The V gene's germline CDR1 is LGHDT and CDR2 YNNKEL (reference sequence). The CDR3 loop spans 14 amino acids. The chain's CDR3 is CASSLTGYNEKLFF. The DNA of the CDR3 is TGTGCCAGCAGCCTCACAGGGTATAATGAAAAACTGTTTTTT.